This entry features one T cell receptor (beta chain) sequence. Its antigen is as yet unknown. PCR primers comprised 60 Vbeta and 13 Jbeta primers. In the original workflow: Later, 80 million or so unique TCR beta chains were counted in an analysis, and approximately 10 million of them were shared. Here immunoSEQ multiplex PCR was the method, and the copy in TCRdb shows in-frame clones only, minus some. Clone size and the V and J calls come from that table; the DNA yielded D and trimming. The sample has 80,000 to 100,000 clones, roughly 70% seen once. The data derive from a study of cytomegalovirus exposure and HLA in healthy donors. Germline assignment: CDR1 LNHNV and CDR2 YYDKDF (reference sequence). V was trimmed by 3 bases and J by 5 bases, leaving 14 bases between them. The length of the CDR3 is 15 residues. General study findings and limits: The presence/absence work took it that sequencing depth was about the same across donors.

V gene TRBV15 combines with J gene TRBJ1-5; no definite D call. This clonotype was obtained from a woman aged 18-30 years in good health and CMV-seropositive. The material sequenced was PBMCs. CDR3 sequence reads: CATSSTSHRDQPQHF. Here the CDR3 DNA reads TGTGCCACCAGCAGCACATCCCATCGGGATCAGCCCCAGCATTTT.